This section outlines one T cell receptor (beta chain) sequence together with its context. In this sample, this clone turned up a few times. Its antigen remains undetermined. Base qualities are missing; no much larger clone stands one base away. This sample was included in a study of CD8+ T cells in alopecia areata (dated by TCRdb to the late 2010s). Regarding the complete study: The treated patients, all with moderate-to-severe alopecia areata, were enrolled in an open-label pilot trial of oral tofacitinib given at 5 to 10 mg twice daily. Tofacitinib was given for 6 to 18 months, followed by 6 months of follow-up off drug to assess delayed response and recurrence. To study T cell clonal expansion in alopecia areata, the researchers applied high-throughput TCRbeta sequencing to both the C3H/HeJ mouse model and human patients. On the human side, TCRbeta sequencing was run on scalp tissue and on sorted CD4+ and CD8+ peripheral blood T cells from healthy controls and from alopecia areata patients with either patchy or totalis/universalis disease. Biopsies were taken from tofacitinib-treated patients at baseline and at 4 and 24 weeks of treatment, and a later scalp biopsy was taken in several of the tofacitinib-treated patients. Scalp clonality was compared across normal scalp (n=4), patchy alopecia areata scalp (n=8), and alopecia totalis/universalis scalp (n=8). RNA was obtained with the PAXgene miRNA kit for fixed scalp, the miRNeasy kit for PBMCs, and the RNeasy kit for mouse skin. TCRbeta CDR3 regions were amplified by immunoSEQ multiplex PCR with 35 Vbeta forward and 13 Jbeta reverse primers. The research as a whole found: TCR sequences shared between patients were less clear than in mice, possibly partly because of HLA diversity in the patient population. Resident alphabeta T cells in normal human skin are also sequenced, complicating scalp TCR repertoire analysis, unlike mouse skin dominated by gammadelta T cells. Compared with normal scalp, lesional scalp, particularly in alopecia totalis/universalis, had higher clonality and more expanded CD8+ clones, which suggests antigenic drive.

Libraries were prepared through the immunoSEQ multiplex PCR assay. RNA was extracted from all samples and reverse transcribed into cDNA as template for TCR sequencing. SuperScript III was used to make first-strand cDNA, primed with a 2:1 mix of oligo-dT and random hexamers. A synthetic immune receptor repertoire was used to measure amplification bias, and any remaining bias was corrected computationally. Per the authors' processing: Raw reads were preprocessed for error removal, and CDR3 was defined according to IMGT conventions as running from the conserved cysteine to phenylalanine. To get clonality, Shannon entropy was normalized by log2 of the number of productive unique TCRs and the result was subtracted from 1. CD4 or CD8 identity of scalp clones was inferred by cross-referencing scalp TCRbeta sequences with sorted blood CD4 and CD8 repertoires. TCRdb obtained this table from immuneACCESS and retained in-frame rearrangements with V and J assigned. These tables miss some clones; where compared with another copy, unresolved V genes account for less than half of the shortfall, and the remainder is unexplained. V, J and clone size derive from that table, while D and trimming were established from the DNA sequence. The sample contains some 8,000 clones, 55% of them found a single time. The leading ten clones occupy less than 15% of the sample.

The time point tag for this specimen amounts to: baseline before oral tofacitinib. From alopecia areata patients, peripheral blood was collected along with lesional scalp punch biopsies. Human scalp biopsies were fixed immediately in PAXgene tissue containers. The cysteine opens and the phenylalanine closes a CDR3 of 9 amino acids. Kept here is only the CDR3 DNA, which spans 27 bases and is read in frame from base 1. The germline V gene (reference sequence) provides CDR1 DFQATT and CDR2 SNEGSKA. The V and J ends are trimmed by 3 bases and 6 bases, leaving 1 base between them. Source: skin, taken at week 0. The chain uses TRBV20-1 and TRBJ2-3; the D gene cannot be resolved reliably. The receptor comes from a human donor with alopecia areata. The DNA sequence reads TGCAGTGCTAGCGATACGCAGTATTTT. Its protein is CSASDTQYF.